The clone carrying this T cell receptor (beta chain) was counted ten times or more. Antigen specificity is unknown. The sample belongs to a study of Graves' ophthalmopathy and Graves' hyperthyroidism. About the research overall: Samples of peripheral blood were obtained at initial diagnosis, prior to treatment of any kind.

Findings and caveats of the study: Most thyroid clonotypes with frequency above 0.001 were detected in blood too.

The CDR3 extends over 15 amino acids. CDR1 and CDR2 from the germline V gene are SGHTA and FQGTGA. With 0 bases removed from V and 5 bases from J, the gap between germline ends came to 13 bases. RNA served as the template for amplifying TCR beta CDR3 regions. A first-round RT-PCR used HTBI primers, followed by a second-round multiplex PCR. TCRdb re-analysed the multiplex PCR reads in MiXCR, keeping a single row per CDR3 protein. The table records over 150,000 distinct CDR3 sequences, 37% of them present only once. This rearrangement joins TRBV7-3 to TRBJ1-1; D is possibly TRBD1 (5 bases). The sample was peripheral blood. The sequence was collected from a woman between 35 and 50 years old with Graves' ophthalmopathy. Here the CDR3 reads CASSLTSGEGTEAFF. The CDR3, as DNA: TGTGCCAGCAGCTTAACATCGGGGGAAGGTACTGAAGCTTTCTTT. Filled out from reference TRBV7-3 and TRBJ1-1, the complete variable domain reads GAGVSQTPSNKVTEKGKYVELRCDPISGHTALYWYRQSLGQGPEFLIYFQGTGAADDSGLPNDRFFAVRPEGSVSTLKIQRTERGDSAVYLCASSLTSGEGTEAFFGQGTRLTVV.